A single sample gave rise to the 32 T cell receptor beta chains below, sequenced in a study of cytomegalovirus exposure and HLA in healthy donors. The method was immunoSEQ multiplex PCR; TCRdb's version includes in-frame clones alone and lacks a portion of them. The sample shows about 360,000 clones, roughly 85% of them seen only once. The sequencing input was PBMCs. These receptors all stem from a woman in her late teens or twenties in good health and CMV-seronegative.

CDR3 sequence (DNA): TGTGCCAGCAGCATACAGGGGGCAGACAATGAGCAGTTCTTC. Amino acid sequence: CASSIQGADNEQFF. This chain links TRBV5-4 with TRBJ2-1; 9 bases are shared with TRBD1. After removal of 4 bases from V and 5 bases from J, the junction contained 4 bases not matched to a gene. CDR1 and CDR2 from the germline V gene are SGHNT and YYREEE (reference sequence). The CDR3 length is 14 residues.

The sample holds one count of this clone. The DNA of the CDR3 is TGTGCCAGCAGCAAGTCGGTACTGGGACTAGCGGGAGCAGATACGCAGTATTTT. Protein sequence: CASSKSVLGLAGADTQYF. V and J are TRBV9 and TRBJ2-3, with 14 bases fitting TRBD2. CDR1 is SGDLS, CDR2 YYNGEE, per germline. This CDR3 is built from 18 residues. The trim removed 4 bases at V and 4 bases at J, leaving 11 bases unmatched.

The chain recombines TRBV5-1 with TRBJ2-5; TRBD2 agrees at 8 bases. The CDR3 is 16 residues long. Germline values: CDR1 SGHRS, CDR2 YFSETQ. V dropped 1 base and J dropped 1; count of bases not matched to a gene: 6. The CDR3: CASSLRPLAAQETQYF. For the CDR3, the DNA is TGCGCCAGCAGCTTGCGTCCACTAGCGGCCCAAGAGACCCAGTACTTC.

The V call is TRBV5-1, the J call TRBJ2-7; 9 nucleotides line up with TRBD2. The ends lost 4 bases at V and 0 bases at J; junction bases unmatched: 2. Germline loops: CDR1 SGHRS, CDR2 YFSETQ. The CDR3 sequence is 14 residues long. Here the CDR3 reads CASSPGLASYEQYF. The CDR3 DNA follows: TGCGCCAGCAGCCCGGGACTAGCCTCCTACGAGCAGTACTTC. Using reference TRBV5-1 and TRBJ2-7 for the parts outside the CDR3, the full variable domain is KAGVTQTPRYLIKTRGQQVTLSCSPISGHRSVSWYQQTPGQGLQFLFEYFSETQRNKGNFPGRFSGRQFSNSRSEMNVSTLELGDSALYLCASSPGLASYEQYFGPGTRLTVT.

This sequence joins TRBV4-1 and TRBJ2-7; the match to TRBD2 covers 11 bases. V lost 1 base to trimming and J lost 1 base; unmatched junction nucleotides: 9. Germline-derived CDR1 and CDR2 are MGHRA and YSYEKL. This CDR3 has 18 residues. DNA of the CDR3: TGCGCCAGCAGCCAAGGAACTAGCGGGAGAATGTGGTCCTACGAGCAGTACTTC. It specifies CASSQGTSGRMWSYEQYF.

This clone came up once. The V call is TRBV7-2, the J call TRBJ2-2; 8 positions match TRBD2. Per germline, CDR1 SGHTA and CDR2 FQGNSA. V shed 5 bases, J shed 6 bases, and the junction held 11 bases outside the gene matches. There are 16 residues in the CDR3. This CDR3 is CASSPSGTSYSGELFF. CDR3 nucleotide sequence: TGTGCCAGCAGCCCTTCCGGGACTAGTTATTCCGGGGAGCTGTTTTTT.

In its sample, this clone was seen once. The rearrangement links TRBV28 to TRBJ2-1; 15 nucleotides agree with TRBD2. The V segment lost 7 bases and the J segment 9 bases; nucleotides outside the gene matches: 7. The CDR3 has 15 residues. From germline, CDR1 is MDHEN and CDR2 SYDVKM. In DNA form, the CDR3 reads TGTGCCAGCACCCCTGGACTAGCGGGGGGGGGTGAGCAGTTCTTC. Its translation: CASTPGLAGGGEQFF. The whole variable domain, filled in from reference TRBV28 and TRBJ2-1, reads DVKVTQSSRYLVKRTGEKVFLECVQDMDHENMFWYRQDPGLGLRLIYFSYDVKMKEKGDIPEGYSVSREKKERFSLILESASTNQTSMYLCASTPGLAGGGEQFFGPGTRLTVL.

The genes are TRBV5-1 and TRBJ2-5; D might be TRBD1 (5 bases). Between the trimmed V and J ends, which lost 4 bases and 1 base, there was a span of 11 bases. The CDR3 loop spans 14 amino acids. Germline V gene sequence: CDR1 SGHRS, CDR2 YFSETQ. The CDR3 protein is CASSAPDSQETQYF. DNA of the CDR3: TGCGCCAGCAGCGCCCCCGACAGCCAAGAGACCCAGTACTTC.

The chain uses TRBV28 and TRBJ2-5; the match to TRBD1 covers 11 bases. This CDR3 is built from 15 residues. V shed 4 bases, J shed 6 bases, and the junction held 7 bases outside the gene matches. Looked up from germline, CDR1 is MDHEN and CDR2 is SYDVKM. CDR3 in DNA: TGTGCCAGCAGTTCGGGCGGGACAGGGGGAAAGACCCAGTACTTC. Translated, it gives CASSSGGTGGKTQYF. The whole variable domain, remainder taken from reference TRBV28 and TRBJ2-5, is DVKVTQSSRYLVKRTGEKVFLECVQDMDHENMFWYRQDPGLGLRLIYFSYDVKMKEKGDIPEGYSVSREKKERFSLILESASTNQTSMYLCASSSGGTGGKTQYFGPGTRLLVL.

The gene calls are TRBV7-2 and TRBJ1-3; a possible D gene is TRBD1 (6 bases). Looked up from germline, CDR1 is SGHTA and CDR2 is FQGNSA. Trimming stripped 1 base from V and 4 bases from J, with 11 bases between. This CDR3 has 15 amino acids. The CDR3 here is CASSLGAGVGNTIYF. In DNA, the CDR3 is TGTGCCAGCAGCTTAGGGGCAGGGGTCGGAAACACCATATATTTT.

The V and J genes are TRBV15 and TRBJ2-5; 11 positions agree with TRBD2. CDR1 is LNHNV, CDR2 YYDKDF, per germline (reference sequence). Trimming at V came to 1 base and at J to 5 bases, leaving 3 bases not matched to a gene. The CDR3 has 15 amino acids. The CDR3 coding sequence is TGTGCCACCAGCAGAGGCGGGACTAGCGGTGAGACCCAGTACTTC. Protein sequence: CATSRGGTSGETQYF.

This chain uses TRBV11-2 with TRBJ2-1; 12 bases fit TRBD2. The CDR3 consists of 15 residues. V was clipped by 3 bases and J by 10 bases; unmatched bases: 7. The germline CDR1 and CDR2 sequences are SGHAT and FQNNGV. Here the CDR3 DNA reads TGTGCCAGCAGCTTCCTAGCGGGGGGGCGAGGGGAGCAGTTCTTC. Protein: CASSFLAGGRGEQFF.

Here the CDR3 reads CAWSVLSSGNTIYF. CDR3 coding DNA: TGTGCCTGGAGTGTACTATCGTCTGGAAACACCATATATTTT. V is TRBV30 and J is TRBJ1-3; no clear D. The CDR3 spans 14 residues. Per the germline V gene, CDR1 is GTSNPN and CDR2 is SVGIG (reference sequence). V lost 0 bases, J lost 1 base, and 7 bases lay in between.

The chain carries TRBV18 and TRBJ2-1; D remains ambiguous. CDR3 length: 12 residues. The germline V gene encodes CDR1 KGHSH and CDR2 LQKENI. V gave up 2 bases and J gave up 9 bases, with 8 bases separating them. CDR3 in DNA: TGTGCCAGCTCACCAGCGAGTGGTGAGCAGTTCTTC. As protein: CASSPASGEQFF.

V gene TRBV12-5 combines with J gene TRBJ2-1; TRBD2 matches at 14 bases. The V and J ends lost 6 bases and 10 bases, in that order; junction bases with no gene match: 2. Germline assignment: CDR1 LGHNT and CDR2 FRNRAP. This CDR3 has 13 residues. The CDR3 loop is CASGGLAGVEQFF. DNA of the CDR3: TGTGCTAGTGGGGGACTAGCGGGAGTGGAGCAGTTCTTC.

The chain is built from TRBV6-5 and TRBJ2-1; no clear D. The CDR3 consists of 15 residues. Germline V lookup: CDR1 MNHEY, CDR2 SVGAGI. Trimming stripped 4 bases from V and 6 bases from J, with 16 bases between. CDR3 in amino acids: CASSSPGTLRNEQFF. The CDR3 DNA follows: TGTGCCAGCAGTTCCCCCGGTACCCTACGCAATGAGCAGTTCTTC.

The chain links TRBV5-4 to TRBJ2-7, with TRBD1 matching 10 bases. V dropped 0 bases and J dropped 3; count of bases not matched to a gene: 3. The CDR3 contains 15 residues. From germline, CDR1 is SGHNT and CDR2 YYREEE (reference sequence). CDR3 nucleotides: TGTGCCAGCAGCTTGGTAGGGGACAGGGGCTACGAGCAGTACTTC. This translates into CASSLVGDRGYEQYF. Supplemented by reference TRBV5-4 and TRBJ2-7, the full variable domain reads ETGVTQSPTHLIKTRGQQVTLRCSSQSGHNTVSWYQQALGQGPQFIFQYYREEENGRGNFPPRFSGLQFPNYSSELNVNALELDDSALYLCASSLVGDRGYEQYFGPGTRLTVT.

The chain joins TRBV29-1 to TRBJ2-7; TRBD2 is a possible D gene (6 bases). Germline values: CDR1 SQVTM, CDR2 ANQGSEA. The V gene lost 1 base and the J gene lost 3 bases, with 13 bases spanning the gap. The CDR3 is made up of 14 amino acids. The CDR3 sequence: CSVEGRDGSYEQYF. DNA for the CDR3: TGCAGCGTTGAAGGCCGGGACGGGAGCTACGAGCAGTACTTC.

This chain joins TRBV5-3 and TRBJ2-7; 8 nucleotides agree with TRBD2. Being an ORF, TRBV5-3 has a function that is uncertain. CDR3 length: 13 amino acids. Trimming cost V 6 bases and J 1 base; bases outside gene matches: 3. The CDR3 sequence: CARITSGSYEQYF. CDR3 in DNA: TGTGCCAGAATCACTAGCGGATCCTACGAGCAGTACTTC.

A single count supports this clone. The genes are TRBV28 and TRBJ1-4; maybe TRBD1 (5 bases). The V end was cut by 5 bases, the J end by 4 bases, with 17 bases between. The germline V gene encodes CDR1 MDHEN and CDR2 SYDVKM. This CDR3 has 16 amino acids. In DNA form, the CDR3 reads TGTGCCAGCAGTACCCCTGCGGGACCCATTAATGAAAAACTGTTTTTT. As protein: CASSTPAGPINEKLFF.

The V gene is TRBV5-1, the J gene TRBJ2-3, with 7 positions matching TRBD2. The germline gives CDR1 SGHRS, CDR2 YFSETQ. V gave up 2 bases and J gave up 3 bases; unmatched junction bases: 6. CDR3 length: 15 residues. Here the CDR3 reads CASSLRGSMTDTQYF. The CDR3 DNA is TGCGCCAGCAGCTTACGCGGGAGTATGACAGATACGCAGTATTTT.

The rearrangement links TRBV27 to TRBJ2-7; no definite D call. Trimming shortened V by 3 bases and J by 0 bases, and 6 bases separated the two germline ends. Per the germline V gene, CDR1 is MNHEY and CDR2 is SMNVEV (reference sequence). The CDR3 runs to 13 residues. The DNA for the CDR3 is TGTGCCAGCAGTTTTGGCCGCTCCTACGAGCAGTACTTC. Translating it yields CASSFGRSYEQYF.

The genes are TRBV5-6 and TRBJ1-1; 12 nucleotides line up with TRBD1. CDR1 is SGHDT and CDR2 is YYEEEE in the germline V gene. This CDR3 comprises 18 residues. The V and J ends lost 4 bases and 2 bases, in that order; junction bases with no gene match: 12. The CDR3 loop is CASSTALRDRGLNTEAFF. For the CDR3, the DNA is TGTGCCAGCAGCACCGCACTCCGGGACAGGGGGCTAAACACTGAAGCTTTCTTT.

The chain is built from TRBV15 and TRBJ2-5, with 7 bases matching TRBD2. Germline loops: CDR1 LNHNV, CDR2 YYDKDF (reference sequence). V shed 1 base, J shed 4 bases, and the junction held 6 bases outside the gene matches. CDR3 size: 15 residues. The CDR3 sequence is CATSRVTSVRETQYF. The DNA for the CDR3 is TGTGCCACCAGCAGAGTAACTAGCGTCAGAGAGACCCAGTACTTC.

There are a few counts of this clone. The chain uses TRBV11-2 and TRBJ2-7, with 8 bases fitting TRBD1. The CDR3 extends over 16 amino acids. V trimming: 1 base; J trimming: 5 bases; junction bases outside the gene matches: 10. Looked up from germline, CDR1 is SGHAT and CDR2 is FQNNGV. The chain's CDR3 is CASSLGLDRGLHEQYF. CDR3 nucleotides: TGTGCCAGCAGCTTAGGACTCGACAGGGGCCTCCACGAGCAGTACTTC.

This chain uses TRBV4-1 with TRBJ2-7; 7 nucleotides agree with TRBD1. J lost 0 bases, V lost 0 bases, and 2 bases had no gene match. This CDR3 has 15 residues. Germline V gene lookup returns CDR1 MGHRA and CDR2 YSYEKL. This CDR3 reads CASSQDGTASYEQYF. In DNA form, the CDR3 reads TGCGCCAGCAGCCAAGATGGGACAGCCTCCTACGAGCAGTACTTC.

The gene calls are TRBV27 and TRBJ2-1; 7 bases are shared with TRBD1. V dropped 8 bases and J dropped 0; count of bases not matched to a gene: 1. The CDR3 spans 13 residues. Germline CDR1 reads MNHEY; CDR2 reads SMNVEV (reference sequence). The CDR3: CASGDSSYNEQFF. The CDR3 region has the DNA TGTGCCAGCGGGGACAGCTCCTACAATGAGCAGTTCTTC.

The J gene is TRBJ1-1, the V gene TRBV27; D perhaps matches TRBD1 (5 bases). Germline lookup yields CDR1 MNHEY and CDR2 SMNVEV (reference sequence). CDR3 length: 14 amino acids. Deletions cut 6 bases from V and 5 bases from J, with 16 bases between. The CDR3 coding sequence is TGTGCCAGCAGGGGCCTCGGGGGAGGGACTGAAGCTTTCTTT. The encoded protein is CASRGLGGGTEAFF.

V is TRBV28 and J is TRBJ2-7; TRBD2 matches 7 bases. The CDR3 is 14 amino acids. V shed 5 bases, J shed 5 bases, and the junction held 9 bases outside the gene matches. Germline V lookup: CDR1 MDHEN, CDR2 SYDVKM. CDR3 sequence: CASSPRVAGHEQYF. The CDR3 nucleotides are TGTGCCAGCAGTCCACGTGTAGCGGGCCACGAGCAGTACTTC.

The chain carries TRBV6-5 and TRBJ2-7, with 9 positions matching TRBD1. Germline CDR1 reads MNHEY; CDR2 reads SVGAGI. This CDR3 is built from 15 residues. V shed 8 bases and J 2 bases; nucleotides not matched to a gene: 10. In DNA, the CDR3 is TGTGCCAGCTGTAACGACAGGGGGGGACCCTACGAGCAGTACTTC. This translates into CASCNDRGGPYEQYF.

A remark on this clone: The same CDR3 is also encoded by other DNA sequences in this sample. The rearrangement uses TRBV28 and TRBJ1-2; TRBD1 might be the D (5 bases). The CDR3 loop spans 13 amino acids. V was cut by 2 bases and J by 4 bases, with 8 bases left in between. Germline V CDR1 and CDR2: MDHEN, SYDVKM. The CDR3 region has the DNA TGTGCCAGCAGTTTAGGGCAGGGCTATGGCTACACCTTC. Translating gives CASSLGQGYGYTF.

The sample holds a few counts of this clone. The V call is TRBV6-1, the J call TRBJ2-1; TRBD2 matches at 13 bases. From germline, CDR1 is MNHNS and CDR2 SASEGT. V was clipped by 3 bases and J by 7 bases; unmatched bases: 6. The CDR3 runs to 16 residues. The CDR3 sequence: CASSEKGLAGRNEQFF. The DNA of the CDR3 is TGTGCCAGCAGTGAGAAGGGACTAGCGGGAAGGAATGAGCAGTTCTTC.